This TCR beta chain is from a study of T cell responses to AZD1222 COVID-19 vaccine. Sequencing was performed with immunoSEQ multiplex PCR; in TCRdb, only in-frame clones are kept and a portion is missing. This table has 150,000 or so clones, approximately 93% appearing once. The germline gives CDR1 SGHDT, CDR2 YYEEEE. V was trimmed by 1 base and J by 1 base, leaving 11 bases between them. The CDR3 runs to 15 residues. The material sequenced was peripheral blood, taken 28 days after the second AZD1222 dose. The gene calls are TRBV5-6 and TRBJ1-1; TRBD1 might be the D (5 bases). The receptor was derived from an adult who received the AZD1222 COVID-19 vaccine. This CDR3 is CASSLSRQSNTEAFF. In DNA, the CDR3 is TGTGCCAGCAGCTTGTCGAGACAGTCGAACACTGAAGCTTTCTTT. Filled out from reference TRBV5-6 and TRBJ1-1, the complete variable domain reads DAGVTQSPTHLIKTRGQQVTLRCSPKSGHDTVSWYQQALGQGPQFIFQYYEEEERQRGNFPDRFSGHQFPNYSSELNVNALLLGDSALYLCASSLSRQSNTEAFFGQGTRLTVV.